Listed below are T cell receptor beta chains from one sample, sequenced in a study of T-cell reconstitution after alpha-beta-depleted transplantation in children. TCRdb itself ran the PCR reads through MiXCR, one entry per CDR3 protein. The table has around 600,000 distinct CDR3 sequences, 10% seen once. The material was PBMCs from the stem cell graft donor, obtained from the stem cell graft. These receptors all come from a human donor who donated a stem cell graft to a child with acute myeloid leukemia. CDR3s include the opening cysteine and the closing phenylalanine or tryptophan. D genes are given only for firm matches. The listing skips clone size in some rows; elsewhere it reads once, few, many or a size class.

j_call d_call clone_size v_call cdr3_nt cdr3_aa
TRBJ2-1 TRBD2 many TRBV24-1 TGTGCCACCAGTGGTCGTAGCGGGATCTACAATGAGCAGTTCTTC CATSGRSGIYNEQFF
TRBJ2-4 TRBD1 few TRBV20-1 TGCAGTGCTACGACAGGGGTGAAATCCAAAAACATTCAGTACTTC CSATTGVKSKNIQYF
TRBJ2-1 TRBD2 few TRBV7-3 TGTGCCAGCAGCTTGGAAGCTAGCGGGAGTACCTACAATGAGCAGTTCTTC CASSLEASGSTYNEQFF
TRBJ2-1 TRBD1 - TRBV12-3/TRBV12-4 TGTGCCAGCAGCCCCGCCGGACAGGGCCCCAATGAGCAGTTCTTC CASSPAGQGPNEQFF
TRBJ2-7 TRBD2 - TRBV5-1 TGCGCCAGCAGCTCCGGGACTAGCGGGATAAACGAGCAGTACTTC CASSSGTSGINEQYF
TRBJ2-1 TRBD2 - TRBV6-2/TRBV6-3 TGTGCCAGCAGTTACAACCGCGGGAGACTCCACGATGAGCAGTTCTTC CASSYNRGRLHDEQFF
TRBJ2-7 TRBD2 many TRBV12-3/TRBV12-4 TGTGCCAGCAGTGCTAGCGGGAAGTCCTACGAGCAGTACTTC CASSASGKSYEQYF
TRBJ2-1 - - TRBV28 TGTGCCAGCATCTCACCTCATAGGAATGAGCAGTTCTTC CASISPHRNEQFF
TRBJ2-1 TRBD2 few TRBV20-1 TGCAGTGCTAGTGAGACCGGGACTAGTAGGCAACAGTTCTTC CSASETGTSRQQFF
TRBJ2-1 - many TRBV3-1 TGTGCCAGCAGCCAAGATAAGACCTACAATGAGCAGTTCTTC CASSQDKTYNEQFF
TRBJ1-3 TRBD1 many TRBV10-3 TGTGCCGGGACAGGGGACGGAAACACCATATATTTT CAGTGDGNTIYF
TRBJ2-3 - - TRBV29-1 TGCAGCGGCAGGGTAGGCGGAGCAGATACGCAGTATTTT CSGRVGGADTQYF
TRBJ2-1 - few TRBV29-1 TGCAGCTCCCGACCCCATCAGGGCTCACCCTCCTCCAATGAGCAGTTCTTC CSSRPHQGSPSSNEQFF
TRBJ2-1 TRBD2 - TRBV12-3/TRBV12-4 TGTGCCAGCAGTTTAAGGCCTAGCGGGAGGGCCGCAATTGAGCAGTTCTTC CASSLRPSGRAAIEQFF
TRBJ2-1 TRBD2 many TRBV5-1 TGCGCCAGCAGGAATTTAGCGGGAGGAAGGGTCAGTGAGCAGTTCTTC CASRNLAGGRVSEQFF
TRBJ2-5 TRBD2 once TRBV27 TGTGCCAGCAGTAGGCGACCCGGGACTAGCGCGAGCTCGGAGACCCAGTACTTC CASSRRPGTSASSETQYF
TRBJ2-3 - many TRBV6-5 TGTGCCAGCAGTTACACCATCTCTGGACCTCGCACAGATACGCAGTATTTT CASSYTISGPRTDTQYF
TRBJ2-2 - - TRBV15 TGTGCCACCCAGCCGGGAGAGACCGGGGAGCTGTTTTTT CATQPGETGELFF
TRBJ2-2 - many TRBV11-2 TGTGCCAGCAGCATGGGGACTGTCAGAACCGGGGAGCTGTTTTTT CASSMGTVRTGELFF
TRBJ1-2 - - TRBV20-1 TGCAGTGCTAGAGAAACAGGCTATGGCTACACCTTC CSARETGYGYTF
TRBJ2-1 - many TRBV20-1 TGCAGTCTACAGAGCAATGAGCAGTTCTTC CSLQSNEQFF
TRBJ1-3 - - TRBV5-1 TGCGCCAGCAGCTCGGGGGACGGGTCGACCATATATTTT CASSSGDGSTIYF
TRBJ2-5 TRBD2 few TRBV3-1 TGTGCCAGCAGCCAAGGGACTAGCGGAGGGGCCAAAGAGACCCAGTACTTC CASSQGTSGGAKETQYF
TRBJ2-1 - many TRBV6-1 TGTGCCAGCAGTCCCAGGGTCTACAATGAGCAGTTCTTC CASSPRVYNEQFF
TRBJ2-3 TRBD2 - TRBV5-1 TGCGCCAGCACATACTTTGGGACTAGCGGGACCACTAGCACAGATACGCAGTATTTT CASTYFGTSGTTSTDTQYF
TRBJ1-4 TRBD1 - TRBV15 TGTGCCACCAGCAGAGTACAGGGGTTTAATGAAAAACTGTTTTTT CATSRVQGFNEKLFF
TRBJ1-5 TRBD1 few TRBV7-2 TGTGCCAGCAGCCCAGGACAGGTCATCAATCAGCCCCAGCATTTT CASSPGQVINQPQHF
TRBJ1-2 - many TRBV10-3 TGTGCCATCAGTCCCGGCGGGGCGGAACCCTATGGCTACACCTTC CAISPGGAEPYGYTF
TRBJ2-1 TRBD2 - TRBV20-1 TGCAGTGTCCCCGGGAGGGCGTTGGACAATGAGCAGTTCTTC CSVPGRALDNEQFF
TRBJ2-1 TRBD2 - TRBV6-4 TGTGCCAGCCCTATTGGACTAGCGGGAGAACATGAGCAGTTCTTC CASPIGLAGEHEQFF
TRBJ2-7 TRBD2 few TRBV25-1 TGTGCCAGCAGTGACCCCCGGCCGGGGGGATCCGAGCAGTACTTC CASSDPRPGGSEQYF
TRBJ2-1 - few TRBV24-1 TGTGCCACCAGTGACCCCCGTAAGTCAGGGAATGAGCAGTTCTTC CATSDPRKSGNEQFF
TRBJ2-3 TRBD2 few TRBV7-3 TGTGCCAGCAGCTTGGGAGCGGGAGGGAACACAGATACGCAGTATTTT CASSLGAGGNTDTQYF
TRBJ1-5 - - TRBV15 TGTGCCACCACCAGGCAGGGGCTGAGTCAGCCCCAGCATTTT CATTRQGLSQPQHF
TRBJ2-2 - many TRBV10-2 TGCGCCAGCAATGAACCCACGGCCGGGGAGCTGTTTTTT CASNEPTAGELFF
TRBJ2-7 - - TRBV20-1 TGCAGTGCTAGAGATTTGCTTTCCTACGAGCAGTACTTC CSARDLLSYEQYF
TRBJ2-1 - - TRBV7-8 TGTGCCAGCAGCTTAGCGCCGGGACTCACTAACAATGAGCAGTTCTTC CASSLAPGLTNNEQFF
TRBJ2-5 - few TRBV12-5 TGTGCTAGTGCAGGTTCTCTCCAAGAGACCCAGTACTTC CASAGSLQETQYF
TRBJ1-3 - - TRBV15 TGTGCCACCAGCAGGGGGGGAGGCTCTGGAAACACCATATATTTT CATSRGGGSGNTIYF
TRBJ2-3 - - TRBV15 TGTGCCACCAGCAGAGAGTCAGGAGGAACGCAGTATTTT CATSRESGGTQYF
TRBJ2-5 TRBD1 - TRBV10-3 TGTGCCATCAGTAAACGACAGAACCGACAGGGAGAAGAGACCCAGTACTTC CAISKRQNRQGEETQYF
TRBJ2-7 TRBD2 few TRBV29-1 TGCAGCGTTGAAGGAGGACTAGACTCCTACGAGCAGTACTTC CSVEGGLDSYEQYF
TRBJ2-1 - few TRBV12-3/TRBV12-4 TGTGCCAGCAGTTTTACAGGGATAGGCAATGAGCAGTTCTTC CASSFTGIGNEQFF
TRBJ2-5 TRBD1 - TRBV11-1 TGTGCCAGCAGCGCCCGACAGGGAGCAGGGGAGACCCAGTACTTC CASSARQGAGETQYF
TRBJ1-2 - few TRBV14 TGTGCCAGCAGCCAAGAAATATGGGCGGACGAGGGTGGCTACACCTTC CASSQEIWADEGGYTF
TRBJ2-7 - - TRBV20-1 TGCAGTGTTTTAGGCGAGGCCAGTTACGAGCAGTACTTC CSVLGEASYEQYF
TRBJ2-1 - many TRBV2 TGTGCCAGCAGTGGACCCATAGAGCAGTTCTTC CASSGPIEQFF
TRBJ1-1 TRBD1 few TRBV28 TGTGCCAGCAGCCCTATCCGGGACAGGGGGCTCACTGAAGCTTTCTTT CASSPIRDRGLTEAFF
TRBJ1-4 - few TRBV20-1 TGCAGTGCCGCGCGCGAAAAACTGTTTTTT CSAAREKLFF
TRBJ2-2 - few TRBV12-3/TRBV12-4 TGTGCCGTCGGGGGAGGTTCGGGTGGGGCCGGGGAGCTGTTTTTT CAVGGGSGGAGELFF
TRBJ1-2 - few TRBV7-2 TGTGCCAGCAGCACCTGGGTACGTGGTGAGGCGATGCAGTATGGCTACACCTTC CASSTWVRGEAMQYGYTF
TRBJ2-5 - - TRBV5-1 TGCGCCAGCAGCTCCCTGGACTCCGGGGCAGAGACCCAGTACTTC CASSSLDSGAETQYF
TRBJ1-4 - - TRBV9 TGTGCCAGCAGCGTCCGGGGAGAGGAGGAAAAACTGTTTTTT CASSVRGEEEKLFF
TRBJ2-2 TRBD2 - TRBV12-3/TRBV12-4 TGTGCCAGCAGCCCCGGACTAGCGGGTATTACCGGGGAGCTGTTTTTT CASSPGLAGITGELFF
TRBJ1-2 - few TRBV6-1 TGTGCCAGCAGTCCCCAGGGTTATCATGGCTACACCTTC CASSPQGYHGYTF